Listed below are T cell receptor beta chains from one sample, sequenced in a study of blood T cell repertoires in COVID-19. Profiling relied on immunoSEQ multiplex PCR, and the TCRdb table lists in-frame clones only, not all of them. Of 250,000 to 300,000 clones listed, roughly 80% are singletons. Sample: PBMCs or T cells enriched from blood (not recorded which). The receptors here all came from a man aged 25-45 years with acute COVID-19. Both conserved end residues are part of each CDR3. Each record gives: D gene, J gene, clone size, V gene, CDR3 DNA, CDR3 protein. The D gene is left open where the match is weak. For some rows the clone size is stated as once, few or many, or as a class when expanded; others skip it.

D: -; J: TRBJ1-5; size: few; V: TRBV5-6; DNA: TGTGCCAGCAGCCCAGATCCGGGTCTCAATCAGCCCCAGCATTTT; CDR3: CASSPDPGLNQPQHF
D: -; J: TRBJ1-3; size: few; V: TRBV6-5; DNA: TGTGCCAGCAGCCGAGTCGGTTCTGGAAACACCATATATTTT; CDR3: CASSRVGSGNTIYF
D: TRBD2; J: TRBJ2-4; size: -; V: TRBV4-3; DNA: TGCGCCAGCAGCCAACGGCCCTGGGGACTAGCGGGAGTCCGGGTCAAAAACATTCAGTACTTC; CDR3: CASSQRPWGLAGVRVKNIQYF
D: -; J: TRBJ2-5; size: -; V: TRBV18; DNA: TGTGCCAGCTCACCACCAAGCAGGGGTGGAGAGACCCAGTACTTC; CDR3: CASSPPSRGGETQYF
D: -; J: TRBJ1-4; size: once; V: TRBV10-3; DNA: TGTGCCATCAGTGACCCACAGGGTGAGAATGAAAAACTGTTTTTT; CDR3: CAISDPQGENEKLFF
D: TRBD1; J: TRBJ1-2; size: -; V: TRBV5-5; DNA: TGTGCCAGCAGCTTGGACAGGGGCTATGGCTACACCTTC; CDR3: CASSLDRGYGYTF
D: TRBD1; J: TRBJ2-6; size: -; V: TRBV30; DNA: TGTGCCTGGAGTAAAGGGGGCCCTGGGGCCAACGTCCTGACTTTC; CDR3: CAWSKGGPGANVLTF
D: TRBD1; J: TRBJ2-1; size: -; V: TRBV5-1; DNA: TGTGCCAGCAGCTGGAACAGGGGCTGGAGCTCCTACAATGAGCAGTTCTTC; CDR3: CASSWNRGWSSYNEQFF
D: TRBD1; J: TRBJ1-6; size: -; V: TRBV4-1; DNA: TGCGCCAGCAGCCGAGTAGGACAGGGGTTGAATTCACCCCTCCACTTT; CDR3: CASSRVGQGLNSPLHF
D: TRBD1; J: TRBJ1-1; size: -; V: TRBV3-1/TRBV3-2; DNA: TGTGCCAGCAGCCCGGACAGGGCTGCTTTCTTT; CDR3: CASSPDRAAFF
D: -; J: TRBJ2-1; size: -; V: TRBV9; DNA: TGTGCCAGCAGCGTATTGTTAGAATATGAGCAGTTCTTC; CDR3: CASSVLLEYEQFF
D: TRBD2; J: TRBJ2-1; size: -; V: TRBV7-9; DNA: TGTGCCAGCAGCGGACTAGGCTCCTACAATGAGCAGTTCTTC; CDR3: CASSGLGSYNEQFF
D: TRBD1; J: TRBJ1-4; size: -; V: TRBV30; DNA: TGTGCCTGGAGTACCGGGACAGGGGAAAAACTGTTTTTT; CDR3: CAWSTGTGEKLFF
D: -; J: TRBJ2-1; size: -; V: TRBV5-1; DNA: TGCGCCAGCAGCTTGGCCGCCGGTTCCCCCTACAATGAGCAGTTCTTC; CDR3: CASSLAAGSPYNEQFF
D: TRBD1; J: TRBJ1-1; size: -; V: TRBV19; DNA: TGTGCCAGTAGTCCGGGACAGGGAGGAGGGACTGAAGCTTTCTTT; CDR3: CASSPGQGGGTEAFF
D: -; J: TRBJ2-1; size: once; V: TRBV4-3; DNA: TGCGCCAGCAGCCCCCGGTTTTTGTATCCCTACAATGAGCAGTTCTTC; CDR3: CASSPRFLYPYNEQFF
D: TRBD1; J: TRBJ1-1; size: -; V: TRBV5-6; DNA: TGTGCCAGCAGCAGACAGGGGGCGCGAAGCACTGAAGCTTTCTTT; CDR3: CASSRQGARSTEAFF
D: -; J: TRBJ2-3; size: -; V: TRBV5-1; DNA: TGCGCCAGCAGCTTGGCCTTGCGACGTCAGGTGGACACAGATACGCAGTATTTT; CDR3: CASSLALRRQVDTDTQYF
D: -; J: TRBJ1-2; size: -; V: TRBV6-5; DNA: TGTGCCAGCACTAAGTTAGGGGGTTTCTATGGCTACACCTTC; CDR3: CASTKLGGFYGYTF
D: -; J: TRBJ2-1; size: -; V: TRBV29-1; DNA: TGCAGCGTTGACAGGACGGGGACTTACAATGAGCAGTTCTTC; CDR3: CSVDRTGTYNEQFF
D: -; J: TRBJ1-5; size: -; V: TRBV6-4; DNA: TGTGCCAGCAGTGACAAAGGGGGATATCAGCCCCAGCATTTT; CDR3: CASSDKGGYQPQHF
D: -; J: TRBJ1-3; size: once; V: TRBV5-6; DNA: TGTGCCAGCAGCTTGGGTAACTCTGGAAACACCATATATTTT; CDR3: CASSLGNSGNTIYF
D: -; J: TRBJ1-3; size: -; V: TRBV19; DNA: TGTGCCAGTAGTATGAGGGTCGCGCTCGGAAACACCATATATTTT; CDR3: CASSMRVALGNTIYF
D: TRBD1; J: TRBJ2-3; size: -; V: TRBV11-3; DNA: TGTGCCAGCAACAGGGGGCGCACAGATACGCAGTATTTT; CDR3: CASNRGRTDTQYF
D: TRBD2; J: TRBJ2-2; size: -; V: TRBV4-1; DNA: TGCGCCAGCAGCCTGGGACTAGCGGGAGGATACACCGGGGAGCTGTTTTTT; CDR3: CASSLGLAGGYTGELFF
D: -; J: TRBJ1-2; size: -; V: TRBV19; DNA: TGTGCCAGTAGTATAGGACAGCCGCTCAGCTACACCTTC; CDR3: CASSIGQPLSYTF
D: -; J: TRBJ1-5; size: -; V: TRBV5-1; DNA: TGCGCCAGCAGCCCTGGACAGCCTAATCAGCCCCAGCATTTT; CDR3: CASSPGQPNQPQHF
D: -; J: TRBJ1-6; size: -; V: TRBV11-2; DNA: TGTGCCAGCAGCTTAGGACGGGACATCTATGGATCACCCCTCCACTTT; CDR3: CASSLGRDIYGSPLHF
D: -; J: TRBJ1-4; size: many; V: TRBV6-2/TRBV6-3; DNA: TGTGCCAGCAGCCAGACAGAAAATGAAAAACTGTTTTTT; CDR3: CASSQTENEKLFF
D: TRBD1; J: TRBJ2-2; size: few; V: TRBV24-1; DNA: TGTGCCACCAGTGAAACCGGGACAGGGGCTACCGGGGAGCTGTTTTTT; CDR3: CATSETGTGATGELFF
D: TRBD1; J: TRBJ2-3; size: -; V: TRBV19; DNA: TGTGCCAGTAGTCAAAGACAGGGGCCCACAGATACGCAGTATTTT; CDR3: CASSQRQGPTDTQYF
D: -; J: TRBJ1-1; size: -; V: TRBV29-1; DNA: TGCAGCGTTGACAGGGGAACTGAAGCTTTCTTT; CDR3: CSVDRGTEAFF
D: -; J: TRBJ1-5; size: -; V: TRBV6-2/TRBV6-3; DNA: TGTGCCAGCAGTTCGGATACAGGGTCTAGCAATCAGCCCCAGCATTTT; CDR3: CASSSDTGSSNQPQHF
D: -; J: TRBJ2-5; size: -; V: TRBV5-4; DNA: TGTGCCAGCAGCGGACAGGAGGGGAACCAAGAGACCCAGTACTTC; CDR3: CASSGQEGNQETQYF
D: -; J: TRBJ2-5; size: -; V: TRBV6-5; DNA: TGTGCCAGCAGCGTAGGGGTTCGTGAGACCCAGTACTTC; CDR3: CASSVGVRETQYF
D: -; J: TRBJ1-2; size: -; V: TRBV5-6; DNA: TGTGCCAGCAGCTTACAGATCCCCCTAGGCTACACCTTC; CDR3: CASSLQIPLGYTF
D: TRBD1; J: TRBJ1-6; size: -; V: TRBV5-6; DNA: TGTGCCAGCAGCGGGGACAGGGGCCTTAGTTCACCCCTCCACTTT; CDR3: CASSGDRGLSSPLHF
D: TRBD1; J: TRBJ2-1; size: -; V: TRBV19; DNA: TGTGCCACCGACAGGGGCTCGGACAATGAGCAGTTCTTC; CDR3: CATDRGSDNEQFF
D: -; J: TRBJ2-2; size: -; V: TRBV4-1; DNA: TGCGCCAGCAGCCAAGAAGGGGGGAACACCGGGGAGCTGTTTTTT; CDR3: CASSQEGGNTGELFF
D: -; J: TRBJ1-2; size: -; V: TRBV15; DNA: TGTGCCACCAGCAAAGGAGGCACAGACTACTATGGCTACACCTTC; CDR3: CATSKGGTDYYGYTF
D: -; J: TRBJ1-5; size: -; V: TRBV6-5; DNA: TGTGCCAGCAGGGCCAGGGAACAGCCCCAGCATTTT; CDR3: CASRAREQPQHF